This TCR beta chain was documented in a study of control samples from healthy donors and cancer patients. V lost 0 bases and J lost 0, with 9 bases in between. Germline loops: CDR1 LNHNV, CDR2 YYDKDF (reference sequence). The CDR3 is 15 residues long. Sequencing was performed with immunoSEQ multiplex PCR; in TCRdb, only in-frame clones are kept and a portion is missing. The repertoire holds roughly 130,000 clones, approximately 95% seen once, with 3.6% in the top ten. The chain employs TRBV15 and TRBJ2-7; TRBD1 might be the D (5 bases). The specimen was blood. This TCR came from a man aged 25-40 years in good health. The CDR3 nucleotides are TGTGCCACCAGCAGAGAACAGGAAAACTCCTACGAGCAGTACTTC. Residues: CATSREQENSYEQYF. Looking up the rest from reference TRBV15 and TRBJ2-7 gives the full variable domain: DAMVIQNPRYQVTQFGKPVTLSCSQTLNHNVMYWYQQKSSQAPKLLFHYYDKDFNNEADTPDNFQSRRPNTSFCFLDIRSPGLGDTAMYLCATSREQENSYEQYFGPGTRLTVT.